This T cell receptor beta chain was observed in a study of T cell responses to AZD1222 COVID-19 vaccine. Generated by immunoSEQ multiplex PCR, the TCRdb table keeps only in-frame clones and is missing some. The table lists around 120,000 clones, 70% to 90% of them singletons. Germline V lookup: CDR1 MDHEN, CDR2 SYDVKM. This CDR3 has 15 residues. Between the trimmed V and J ends, which lost 8 bases and 0 bases, there was a span of 14 bases. This chain uses TRBV28 with TRBJ1-5; a possible D gene is TRBD1 (6 bases). The sample here was peripheral blood, taken 28 days after the second AZD1222 dose. The clonotype was recovered from an adult who received the AZD1222 COVID-19 vaccine. CDR3 bases: TGTGCCAGCCGAGGGACACAGGATAGCAATCAGCCCCAGCATTTT. Translated: CASRGTQDSNQPQHF.